Below are 18 T cell receptor beta chains sequenced from a single sample in a study of Ad26.COV2.S vaccination and SARS-CoV-2 variants. Clones were read by immunoSEQ multiplex PCR, and TCRdb kept only the in-frame ones, dropping some. The table records about 440,000 clones, about 92% of them present only once. Treatment defined: roughly 20 received Ad26.COV2.S at low or high dose, single or two shots; several received placebo; per-sample allocation not given. The investigators took samples on day 63 after the first vaccine or placebo injection. Source: peripheral blood, taken in a trial of Ad26.COV2.S vaccine versus placebo. Receptors originate from a person between 18 and 65 years old who received the Ad26.COV2.S COVID-19 vaccine or a placebo.

The V call is TRBV2, the J call TRBJ2-7, with 11 bases fitting TRBD2. The CDR3 is 15 residues long. The germline V gene has CDR1 SNHLY and CDR2 FYNNEI. Germline trimming cut 5 bases from V and 2 bases from J; bases unmatched to any gene: 5. The CDR3 DNA reads as TGTGCCAGCAGTCCAACTAGCGGGAGCGCCTACGAGCAGTACTTC. Translation: CASSPTSGSAYEQYF. Full variable domain (missing parts from reference TRBV2 and TRBJ2-7): EPEVTQTPSHQVTQMGQEVILRCVPISNHLYFYWYRQILGQKVEFLVSFYNNEISEKSEIFDDQFSVERPDGSNFTLKIRSTKLEDSAMYFCASSPTSGSAYEQYFGPGTRLTVT.

This chain links TRBV15 with TRBJ2-1; D remains ambiguous. V shed 0 bases and J shed 5 bases, with 8 bases lying between them. Germline V gene sequence: CDR1 LNHNV, CDR2 YYDKDF (reference sequence). The length of the CDR3 is 14 residues. In nucleotides, the CDR3 is TGTGCCACCAGCAGAGATAATGCGGACAATGAGCAGTTCTTC. Translated: CATSRDNADNEQFF.

The rearrangement uses TRBV7-9 and TRBJ2-7, with TRBD2 matching 7 bases. The germline CDR1 and CDR2 sequences are SEHNR and FQNEAQ (reference sequence). The CDR3 has 14 amino acids. V shed 3 bases and J 2 bases; nucleotides not matched to a gene: 4. The CDR3 nucleotides are TGTGCCAGCAGCTTTGGCAGCGGGGCCTACGAGCAGTACTTC. Translating it yields CASSFGSGAYEQYF.

The chain joins TRBV7-9 to TRBJ2-7; 8 bases are shared with TRBD1. CDR1 and CDR2 (germline): SEHNR, FQNEAQ (reference sequence). V was clipped by 5 bases and J by 0 bases; unmatched bases: 6. This CDR3 is 15 amino acids long. This chain's CDR3 is CASSNGTGLSYEQYF. For the CDR3, the DNA is TGTGCCAGCAGCAACGGGACAGGACTCTCCTACGAGCAGTACTTC.

The table lists this clone with a count of one. Here the CDR3 DNA reads TGTGCCAGCTCATCGACAGGGGAAGTTAATGAGCAGTTCTTC. Residues: CASSSTGEVNEQFF. The chain uses TRBV18 and TRBJ2-1; 8 nucleotides match TRBD1. With 5 bases clipped from V and 7 bases from J, the junction kept 7 bases outside the gene matches. The CDR3 consists of 14 residues. The V gene's germline CDR1 is KGHSH and CDR2 LQKENI. The entire variable domain, with the rest obtained from reference TRBV18 and TRBJ2-1, is as follows: NAGVMQNPRHLVRRRGQEARLRCSPMKGHSHVYWYRQLPEEGLKFMVYLQKENIIDESGMPKERFSAEFPKEGPSILRIQQVVRGDSAAYFCASSSTGEVNEQFFGPGTRLTVL.

This clone appeared once. The same CDR3 also results from other DNA sequences found in this sample. The chain joins TRBV28 to TRBJ2-7; D is unclear. The V and J ends lost 8 bases and 3 bases respectively, with 8 bases between them. Germline assignment: CDR1 MDHEN and CDR2 SYDVKM. CDR3 size: 11 residues. CDR3 amino acids: CASSPGYEQYF. CDR3 DNA sequence: TGTGCCAGCTCCCCCGGCTACGAGCAGTACTTC.

V gene TRBV27 combines with J gene TRBJ2-6; D is undetermined. Germline V gene lookup returns CDR1 MNHEY and CDR2 SMNVEV (reference sequence). The length of the CDR3 is 13 residues. Trimming shortened V by 10 bases and J by 0 bases, and 7 bases separated the two germline ends. In nucleotides, the CDR3 is TGTGCCACCTTGCTCTCTGGGGCCAACGTCCTGACTTTC. This encodes CATLLSGANVLTF.

CDR3 sequence (DNA): TGTGCCATCAGAAACAGGGGCGGGGAGACCCAGTACTTC. Translation gives CAIRNRGGETQYF. V gene TRBV10-3 combines with J gene TRBJ2-5, with TRBD1 identical over 7 bases. The CDR3 is 13 residues long. CDR1 is ENHRY and CDR2 is SYGVKD in the germline V gene. The junction had 6 bases not matched to a gene; V was cut back by 6 bases and J by 5 bases.

There are a few counts of this clone. V and J are TRBV7-2 and TRBJ2-7, with D unclear. The V gene's germline CDR1 is SGHTA and CDR2 FQGNSA. The CDR3 runs to 12 residues. Trimming took off 5 bases at V and 0 bases at J, with 5 bases between the two ends. The CDR3 loop is CASSGNSYEQYF. The CDR3 DNA reads as TGTGCCAGCAGCGGCAACTCCTACGAGCAGTACTTC.

The chain carries TRBV7-2 and TRBJ1-1; D remains ambiguous. The CDR3 has 13 residues. Germline V gene data show CDR1 as SGHTA and CDR2 as FQGNSA. V lost 2 bases to trimming and J lost 0 bases, with 4 bases between them. The chain's CDR3 is CASSLTVNTEAFF. The CDR3 DNA reads TGTGCCAGCAGCTTAACGGTGAACACTGAAGCTTTCTTT.

The chain uses TRBV28 and TRBJ2-7, with D possibly matching TRBD2 (6 bases). V dropped 6 bases and J dropped 5 bases, with 17 bases sitting between them. This CDR3 has 14 amino acids. Germline V gene data show CDR1 as MDHEN and CDR2 as SYDVKM. The CDR3 spells CASSRDSRGHEQYF. The CDR3 DNA is TGTGCCAGCAGCCGGGACTCGAGAGGACACGAGCAGTACTTC.

V is TRBV6-1 and J is TRBJ1-6; D unresolved. With 3 bases removed from V and 0 bases from J, the gap between germline ends came to 9 bases. The CDR3 covers 16 residues. Germline CDR1 reads MNHNS; CDR2 reads SASEGT. The CDR3 region is CASSENLGSYNSPLHF. For the CDR3, the DNA is TGTGCCAGCAGTGAGAACCTAGGCTCCTATAATTCACCCCTCCACTTT.

The chain combines TRBV7-3 with TRBJ1-1, with a tentative D call TRBD1 (5 bases). V shed 2 bases and J shed 2 bases, with 21 bases lying between them. The CDR3 consists of 18 residues. Germline V gene data show CDR1 as SGHTA and CDR2 as FQGTGA. CDR3 nucleotides: TGTGCCAGCAGCTTAGGAAGGGATGGGGGGTACCCAAACACTGAAGCTTTCTTT. Protein product: CASSLGRDGGYPNTEAFF.

The chain combines TRBV6-2 or TRBV6-3 with TRBJ1-2; TRBD1 matches 9 bases. The trim removed 5 bases at V and 9 bases at J, leaving 7 bases unmatched. This CDR3 is 13 amino acids long. The germline CDR1 and CDR2 sequences are MNHEY and SVGEGT. In DNA form, the CDR3 reads TGTGCCAGCAGTCGCGGACAGGGGAATCGCTACACCTTC. This translates into CASSRGQGNRYTF.

V is TRBV19 and J is TRBJ2-1; a weak D match, TRBD1 (7 bases). Germline CDR1 is LNHDA and CDR2 is SQIVND (reference sequence). The V and J ends lost 2 bases and 6 bases respectively, with 14 bases between them. This CDR3 has 15 residues. CDR3 DNA: TGTGCCAGTAGTATAACTCAGGGGGGCAGCAATGAGCAGTTCTTC. This gives the protein CASSITQGGSNEQFF. Combining the CDR3 with reference TRBV19 and TRBJ2-1 gives the whole variable domain DGGITQSPKYLFRKEGQNVTLSCEQNLNHDAMYWYRQDPGQGLRLIYYSQIVNDFQKGDIAEGYSVSREKKESFPLTVTSAQKNPTAFYLCASSITQGGSNEQFFGPGTRLTVL.

This sequence joins TRBV7-2 and TRBJ2-7; TRBD2 matches at 14 bases. Per the germline V gene, CDR1 is SGHTA and CDR2 is FQGNSA. The length of the CDR3 is 15 residues. Unmatched junction bases numbered 9, after V lost 4 bases and J lost 10 bases. CDR3 in amino acids: CASSSIGTSGSEQYF. CDR3 sequence (DNA): TGTGCCAGCAGCTCGATAGGGACTAGCGGGAGTGAACAGTACTTC.

This sequence joins TRBV14 and TRBJ1-5, with a possible D match to TRBD1 (6 bases). V gave up 1 base and J gave up 4 bases, with 14 bases separating them. The germline CDR1 and CDR2 sequences are SGHDN and FVKESK. The CDR3 covers 16 residues. CDR3 bases: TGTGCCAGCAGCCAAGTTCCCGGGACAATTAATCAGCCCCAGCATTTT. Translation gives CASSQVPGTINQPQHF.

This clone was seen once. This sequence joins TRBV29-1 and TRBJ2-3; D is unresolved. The CDR3 is 12 amino acids. V was shortened by 8 bases and J by 4 bases, with 13 bases between the two germline ends. The germline V gene has CDR1 SQVTM and CDR2 ANQGSEA. The CDR3 bases are TGCAGCTCCCGCGAGACGGCAGATACGCAGTATTTT. It is translated as CSSRETADTQYF.